The 26 T cell receptor beta chains reported below all come from one sample, sequenced in a study of regulatory T cells in long-lasting Graves disease (dated by TCRdb to the early 2020s). The sample's time point label, decoded: newly diagnosed GD, antithyroid drugs for less than 3 months. For both TCR sequencing and RNA sequencing, RNA was extracted from PBMCs using TRIzol. Library method: multiplex PCR. Sequenced using an Illumina HiSeq 4000. CDR3 regions were amplified by Arm-PCR with iRepertoire HTBI primers to construct TCR beta libraries. The public reads were reprocessed in TCRdb via fastp at Q25 and MiXCR, keeping in-frame beta chains. Each entry is one CDR3 protein sequence, shown with its most common DNA and genes. A total of around 420,000 distinct CDR3 sequences appear in this sample, approximately 15% of them only once. The ten largest clones take up approximately 8% of the sample. The same data also contributed to another study, on T cells in Graves' hyperthyroidism and ophthalmopathy.

The specimen comprised peripheral blood mononuclear cells (PBMCs), sampled at new diagnosis, from a patient treated with antithyroid drugs. Every receptor here comes from a woman in her 40s with Graves disease. Donor details come from another sample of the same person, matched by shared clones.

This clonotype was counted many times. The chain joins TRBV29-1 to TRBJ2-5; TRBD2 matches at 10 bases. Germline assignment: CDR1 SQVTM and CDR2 ANQGSEA. The CDR3 is made up of 16 amino acids. J lost 3 bases, V lost 1 base, and 8 bases had no gene match. CDR3 sequence: CSVEGGLAGVEETQYF. CDR3 DNA sequence: TGCAGCGTTGAAGGAGGGCTAGCGGGGGTCGAAGAGACCCAGTACTTC.

This clonotype has only a few counts. The chain recombines TRBV10-3 with TRBJ2-1; tentatively, D is TRBD1 (6 bases). V shed 3 bases and J shed 8 bases, with 14 bases lying between them. This CDR3 has 14 amino acids. Germline V gene sequence: CDR1 ENHRY, CDR2 SYGVKD. The CDR3 reads CAISDPGQFYEQFF. The CDR3, as DNA: TGTGCCATCAGTGACCCGGGACAATTTTATGAGCAGTTCTTC.

This clonotype came up many times. The chain is built from TRBV2 and TRBJ2-5; 8 bases are a match to TRBD2. Germline loops: CDR1 SNHLY, CDR2 FYNNEI. V lost 4 bases to trimming and J lost 1 base; unmatched junction nucleotides: 17. The CDR3 runs to 19 residues. CDR3 DNA: TGTGCCAGCAGTGTCAATAGCGGGATCACCCACAAACGCCAAGAGACCCAGTACTTC. Protein: CASSVNSGITHKRQETQYF.

This sequence joins TRBV7-8 and TRBJ2-5; D is undetermined. The CDR3 length is 14 residues. V lost 3 bases to trimming and J lost 7 bases, with 15 bases between them. Germline loops: CDR1 SGHVS, CDR2 FQNEAQ. The CDR3 loop reads CASSLLGSRGTQYF. The CDR3 nucleotides read TGTGCCAGCAGCTTGTTGGGGTCAAGAGGGACCCAGTACTTC. The whole variable domain, remainder taken from reference TRBV7-8 and TRBJ2-5, is GAGVSQSPRYKVAKRGQDVALRCDPISGHVSLFWYQQALGQGPEFLTYFQNEAQLDKSGLPSDRFFAERPEGSVSTLKIQRTQQEDSAVYLCASSLLGSRGTQYFGPGTRLLVL.

This clonotype was counted at least ten times. The chain links TRBV28 to TRBJ2-1; D uncertain. V was trimmed by 6 bases and J by 8 bases, leaving 17 bases between them. This CDR3 has 14 amino acids. CDR1 and CDR2 from the germline V gene are MDHEN and SYDVKM. This CDR3 reads CASRPQGDKDEQFF. The CDR3, as DNA: TGTGCCAGCAGACCTCAAGGAGATAAGGATGAGCAGTTCTTC.

In this sample, this clonotype turned up a few times. The chain recombines TRBV10-2 with TRBJ1-1; the match to TRBD1 covers 9 bases. This CDR3 is built from 14 residues. The V and J ends lost 10 bases and 5 bases, in that order; junction bases with no gene match: 11. Germline V gene lookup returns CDR1 WSHSY and CDR2 SAAADI. The CDR3 here is CATHMDRGGTEAFF. CDR3 sequence (DNA): TGCGCCACCCACATGGACAGGGGAGGGACTGAAGCTTTCTTT.

The rearrangement uses TRBV10-1 and TRBJ2-1; D tentatively fits TRBD1 or TRBD2 (5 bases each). The CDR3 contains 15 residues. The V end was cut by 3 bases, the J end by 10 bases, with 19 bases between. Germline assignment: CDR1 WNHNN and CDR2 SYGVQD (reference sequence). Written as DNA, the CDR3 is TGCGCCAGCAGTGACCGGGACGAAAATCCGCGGGAGCAGTTCTTC. Residues: CASSDRDENPREQFF.

This clonotype was seen more than once but under ten times. Possible read error: a much larger clone is one base away. The chain joins TRBV27 to TRBJ1-5, with 7 bases matching TRBD1. The germline V gene has CDR1 MNHEY and CDR2 SMNVEV (reference sequence). CDR3 length: 14 residues. The CDR3 here is CASRMGTDNQPQRF. The CDR3 DNA follows: TGTGCCAGCAGGATGGGGACAGACAATCAGCCCCAGCGTTTT.

The table lists this clonotype with a few counts. V is TRBV4-1 and J is TRBJ2-7; the match to TRBD2 covers 8 bases. The CDR3 sequence is 16 residues long. V lost 3 bases and J lost 5; bases outside the gene matches: 12. Germline values: CDR1 MGHRA, CDR2 YSYEKL. CDR3 DNA: TGCGCCAGCAGCCACTCACGGGAGGGCACCCCCAACGAGCAGTACTTC. The encoded protein is CASSHSREGTPNEQYF.

This clonotype was found many times. This chain joins TRBV7-2 and TRBJ2-2; D gene ambiguous. Germline V CDR1 and CDR2: SGHTA, FQGNSA. The CDR3 loop spans 14 amino acids. Trimming stripped 2 bases from V and 2 bases from J, with 6 bases between. The CDR3 loop reads CASSLNRNTGELFF. In DNA, the CDR3 is TGTGCCAGCAGCTTAAACAGAAACACCGGGGAGCTGTTTTTT.

The chain recombines TRBV27 with TRBJ2-7, with TRBD2 matching 10 bases. CDR3 length: 21 residues. CDR1 and CDR2 (germline): MNHEY, SMNVEV (reference sequence). The V segment lost 8 bases and the J segment 4 bases; nucleotides outside the gene matches: 29. The CDR3, as DNA: TGTGCCAGCTCACTTGGACAGGGTCGAACCCTAGCGGGAGAAGAGGTTTACGAGCAGTACTTC. Protein: CASSLGQGRTLAGEEVYEQYF.

The V call is TRBV28, the J call TRBJ2-6; D is unresolved. The CDR3 covers 16 residues. The V gene's germline CDR1 is MDHEN and CDR2 SYDVKM. V lost 2 bases to trimming and J lost 0 bases, with 8 bases between them. The CDR3 region has the DNA TGTGCCAGCAGTTTACTTGAGAACTCTGGGGCCAACGTCCTGACTTTC. Encoded protein: CASSLLENSGANVLTF.

Concerning this clonotype: Given a far larger clone just one base away, this is likely a sequencing read error. The gene calls are TRBV6-1 and TRBJ2-3; no clear D gene. The J call is uncertain, as TRBJ2-1 better fits the DNA end. The CDR3 contains 13 residues. Per germline, CDR1 MNHNS and CDR2 SASEGT. CDR3 nucleotides: TGTGCCAGCATTCCAATGACTGGCGGTGAGCAGTTCTTC. Translated: CASIPMTGGEQFF.

The chain carries TRBV18 and TRBJ1-1, with D possibly TRBD1 on 6 matching bases. V gave up 0 bases and J gave up 6 bases, with 14 bases separating them. The CDR3 has 15 residues. Germline V CDR1 and CDR2: KGHSH, LQKENI. CDR3 bases: TGTGCCAGCTCACCACCAGGCTCGAAGGGGGCTGAAGCTTTCTTT. Its translation: CASSPPGSKGAEAFF.

Concerning this clonotype itself: Possible read error: a much larger clone is one base away. The V and J genes are TRBV11-2 and TRBJ2-1; D gene ambiguous. The CDR3 loop spans 14 amino acids. Germline assignment: CDR1 SGHAT and CDR2 FQNNGV. V shed 1 base and J shed 10 bases, with 14 bases lying between them. CDR3 amino acids: CASSLARVFYEQFF. The CDR3 DNA sequence: TGTGCCAGCAGCTTAGCCCGGGTCTTCTACGAGCAGTTCTTC.

This clonotype was observed at least ten times. The chain recombines TRBV5-1 with TRBJ2-5, with D possibly matching TRBD2 (5 bases). Germline CDR1 reads SGHRS; CDR2 reads YFSETQ. The CDR3 is 17 amino acids. V lost 4 bases and J 0 bases, leaving 19 bases between the germline ends. CDR3 bases: TGCGCCAGCAGCCATGGTGTCAGCGACTACCACCAAGAGACCCAGTACTTC. Protein product: CASSHGVSDYHQETQYF.

In its sample, this clonotype was seen once. It may be a read error: a sequence one base away is much more abundant. In nucleotides, the CDR3 is TGCAGCGTTGAACTGGACAGCTACGAGCGGTACTTC. Protein: CSVELDSYERYF. The rearrangement uses TRBV29-1 and TRBJ2-7, with a possible D match to TRBD1 (6 bases). Looked up from germline, CDR1 is SQVTM and CDR2 is ANQGSEA. The CDR3 totals 12 residues.

This clonotype was counted ten times or more. The chain recombines TRBV5-6 with TRBJ2-2, with a tentative D call TRBD1 (6 bases). The germline V gene has CDR1 SGHDT and CDR2 YYEEEE. Trimming removed 2 bases from V and 0 bases from J, with 17 bases in between. The CDR3 is 18 residues long. CDR3 in amino acids: CASSFFRGIKTNTGELFF. CDR3 DNA: TGTGCCAGCAGCTTTTTCAGGGGAATCAAAACGAACACCGGGGAGCTGTTTTTT.

This clonotype was recorded many times. The rearrangement joins TRBV18 to TRBJ2-1; no clear D. V lost 0 bases and J lost 5, with 11 bases in between. This CDR3 has 15 residues. Germline CDR1 KGHSH, CDR2 LQKENI. DNA of the CDR3: TGTGCCAGCTCACCACCGATGGGGTCAGACAATGAGCAGTTCTTC. This translates into CASSPPMGSDNEQFF.

The chain uses TRBV27 and TRBJ1-5, with 7 bases lining up with TRBD1. The V gene's germline CDR1 is MNHEY and CDR2 SMNVEV (reference sequence). The CDR3 has 16 residues. Germline trimming cut 6 bases from V and 2 bases from J; bases unmatched to any gene: 10. CDR3 sequence (DNA): TGTGCCAGCAGCTCCCTTAACAGGGGTGGCAATCAGCCCCAGCATTTT. Amino acid sequence: CASSSLNRGGNQPQHF.

Many counts were recorded for this clonotype. The genes are TRBV10-2 and TRBJ2-1, with 9 positions matching TRBD2. The length of the CDR3 is 15 residues. V trimming: 3 bases; J trimming: 8 bases; junction bases outside the gene matches: 8. Germline loops: CDR1 WSHSY, CDR2 SAAADI. The CDR3 DNA reads TGCGCCAGCAGTGAAGGTCTAGCGGGATCAGATGAGCAGTTCTTC. Amino acids: CASSEGLAGSDEQFF.

This clonotype has a count of ten or more. The chain joins TRBV27 to TRBJ2-7, with a tentative D call TRBD1 (5 bases). The CDR3 sequence is 17 residues long. Germline V gives CDR1 MNHEY, CDR2 SMNVEV (reference sequence). The germline V and J ends were trimmed by 4 bases and 2 bases, with 21 bases remaining between them. The CDR3 DNA reads as TGTGCCAGCAGTTCCCGAGCCCCGACAGTGAGCCCCTACGAGCAGTACTTC. Translation gives CASSSRAPTVSPYEQYF.

Many counts were recorded for this clonotype. This chain links TRBV11-1 with TRBJ1-5, with D possibly TRBD1 on 5 matching bases. Trimming took 4 bases from V and 5 from J, leaving 9 bases between them. Germline V gene data show CDR1 as SGHAT and CDR2 as FQDESV (reference sequence). The CDR3 consists of 13 residues. The CDR3: CASSSDSDQPQHF. The CDR3 nucleotides read TGTGCCAGCAGCTCCGACAGTGATCAGCCCCAGCATTTT. The complete variable domain, with remaining parts taken from reference TRBV11-1 and TRBJ1-5, reads EAEVAQSPRYKITEKSQAVAFWCDPISGHATLYWYRQILGQGPELLVQFQDESVVDDSQLPKDRFSAERLKGVDSTLKIQPAELGDSAMYLCASSSDSDQPQHFGDGTRLSIL.

This clonotype was seen repeatedly, ten times or more. The J gene is TRBJ2-1, the V gene TRBV30, with D unclear. Germline V lookup: CDR1 GTSNPN, CDR2 SVGIG (reference sequence). This CDR3 contains 8 residues. The CDR3 spells CAVNEQFF. The CDR3 DNA is TGTGCTGTCAATGAGCAGTTCTTC.

The chain couples TRBV18 to TRBJ2-3; D unresolved. The CDR3 runs 16 residues. Germline V lookup: CDR1 KGHSH, CDR2 LQKENI. Trimming cost V 2 bases and J 4 bases, with 16 bases left between them. In DNA, the CDR3 is TGTGCCAGCTCACCAAAGAGTTCAACAAGCGCAGATACGCAGTATTTT. Encoded protein: CASSPKSSTSADTQYF. The full variable domain, rest sourced from reference TRBV18 and TRBJ2-3, is NAGVMQNPRHLVRRRGQEARLRCSPMKGHSHVYWYRQLPEEGLKFMVYLQKENIIDESGMPKERFSAEFPKEGPSILRIQQVVRGDSAAYFCASSPKSSTSADTQYFGPGTRLTVL.

This clonotype appeared many times. The chain uses TRBV7-2 and TRBJ1-3; the D is unclear. Deletions cut 0 bases from V and 11 bases from J, with 14 bases between. The CDR3 spans 14 residues. Looked up from germline, CDR1 is SGHTA and CDR2 is FQGNSA. The CDR3 DNA is TGTGCCAGCAGCTTAGCCGGGCGGCATGGGGCCATATATTTT. This gives the protein CASSLAGRHGAIYF.